This T cell receptor (beta chain) was sequenced for a study of T cell changes during pregnancy in multiple sclerosis. The ends were cut back, 6 bases at V and 0 bases at J, with 9 bases in the middle. This CDR3 has 14 residues. The germline V gene encodes CDR1 SGHAT and CDR2 FQNNGV. Profiling relied on immunoSEQ multiplex PCR, and the TCRdb table lists in-frame clones only, not all of them. The table has about 51,000 clones, approximately 94% seen once. V usage is TRBV11-2 and J usage is TRBJ1-3, with D possibly being TRBD1 (5 bases). The sequencing here drew on CD4+ T cells from peripheral blood mononuclear cells, taken in the second trimester of pregnancy. This clonotype was sampled from a female donor with multiple sclerosis, enrolled in a pregnancy study. CDR3: CASSSRGSGNTIYF. The CDR3 coding sequence is TGTGCCAGCAGTTCAAGGGGCTCTGGAAACACCATATATTTT.